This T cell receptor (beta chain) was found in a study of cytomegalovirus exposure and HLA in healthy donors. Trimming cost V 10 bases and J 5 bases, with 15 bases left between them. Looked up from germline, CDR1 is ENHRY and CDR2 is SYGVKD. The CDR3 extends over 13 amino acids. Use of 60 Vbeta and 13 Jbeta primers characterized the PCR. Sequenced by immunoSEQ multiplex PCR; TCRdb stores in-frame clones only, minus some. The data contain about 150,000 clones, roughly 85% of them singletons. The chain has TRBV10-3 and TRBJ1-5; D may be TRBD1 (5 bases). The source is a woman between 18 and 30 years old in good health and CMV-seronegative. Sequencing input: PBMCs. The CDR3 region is CATTWGGDQPQHF. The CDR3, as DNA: TGTGCCACCACTTGGGGGGGGGATCAGCCCCAGCATTTT.